The 22 T cell receptor beta chains reported below all come from one sample, sequenced in a study of identical twins. TCRdb reprocessed the 5' RACE reads with MiXCR, giving one entry per CDR3 protein. Among about 790,000 distinct CDR3 sequences, around a sixth were seen once, and the ten largest hold under 15%. Another study also made use of these data, one on T cells expressing NK-cell markers.

Sequenced material: PBMCs. All receptors come from a woman between 18 and 30 years old in good health.

V usage is TRBV20-1 and J usage is TRBJ1-6; no firm D call. Trimming removed 0 bases at V and 8 bases at J, with 8 bases between. Germline V gene data show CDR1 as DFQATT and CDR2 as SNEGSKA (reference sequence). The CDR3 consists of 13 residues. The CDR3 DNA sequence: TGCAGTGCTAGAGATTTGGGCTATTCACCCCTCCACTTT. It codes for CSARDLGYSPLHF.

For the CDR3, the DNA is TGTGCCAGCATCTTACGACTAGCGGGCTACAATGAGCAGTTCTTC. It yields the protein CASILRLAGYNEQFF. This chain uses TRBV12-3 or TRBV12-4 with TRBJ2-1; 10 bases are a match to TRBD2. Trimming cost V 7 bases and J 3 bases; bases outside gene matches: 6. CDR3 length: 15 residues.

The CDR3 is CSVATNTGELFF. CDR3 coding DNA: TGCAGCGTTGCTACGAACACCGGGGAGCTGTTTTTT. The chain recombines TRBV29-1 with TRBJ2-2; D is unclear. CDR1 is SQVTM and CDR2 is ANQGSEA in the germline V gene. Trimming left V 4 bases short and J 0 bases short, with 3 bases between. The CDR3 runs to 12 residues.

In this sample, this clonotype turned up a few times. CDR3 residues: CASSWARAGDEQFF. The CDR3 coding sequence is TGTGCCAGCAGTTGGGCCCGTGCGGGAGATGAGCAGTTCTTC. The chain has TRBV6-2 or TRBV6-3 and TRBJ2-1; TRBD2 agrees at 7 bases. Per germline, CDR1 MNHEY and CDR2 SVGEGT. The junction had 8 bases not matched to a gene; V was cut back by 4 bases and J by 8 bases. The CDR3 loop spans 14 amino acids.

V and J are TRBV5-5 and TRBJ1-4; D is unresolved. Trimming left V 2 bases short and J 3 bases short, with 17 bases between. Germline CDR1 and CDR2: SGHKS and YYEKEE (reference sequence). This CDR3 contains 17 residues. This chain's CDR3 is CASSFNFLRGANEKLFF. The CDR3 DNA follows: TGTGCCAGCAGCTTCAATTTTCTCCGCGGGGCTAATGAAAAACTGTTTTTT.

The rearrangement links TRBV6-1 to TRBJ2-3; D may be TRBD1 (5 bases). V lost 5 bases and J lost 4, with 13 bases in between. Germline CDR1 and CDR2: MNHNS and SASEGT. The CDR3 is 14 amino acids. The CDR3 DNA sequence: TGTGCCAGCAGTCTAACAGGACCCCCAGATACGCAGTATTTT. It yields the protein CASSLTGPPDTQYF.

This clonotype showed up just a few times. V usage is TRBV11-2 and J usage is TRBJ2-3; 15 bases are a match to TRBD2. This CDR3 comprises 16 residues. CDR1 SGHAT and CDR2 FQNNGV come from the germline V gene. J gave up 3 bases and V 5 bases, and 3 bases lay outside the gene matches. The CDR3 reads CASSGLAGGPTDTQYF. In DNA, the CDR3 is TGTGCCAGCAGCGGACTAGCGGGGGGGCCGACAGATACGCAGTATTTT.

This clonotype was found a few times. The chain recombines TRBV7-8 with TRBJ2-3; the D gene is possibly TRBD1 (7 bases). V was pared by 0 bases and J by 5 bases, with 21 bases between. Germline CDR1 reads SGHVS; CDR2 reads FQNEAQ. This CDR3 contains 18 residues. The CDR3: CASSLAPEQGRRKDTQYF. The CDR3 region has the DNA TGTGCCAGCAGCTTAGCCCCTGAACAGGGGAGGCGGAAAGATACGCAGTATTTT.

J is TRBJ2-1 and V is TRBV7-2, with 7 positions matching TRBD1. Germline lookup yields CDR1 SGHTA and CDR2 FQGNSA. V shed 4 bases and J 6 bases; nucleotides not matched to a gene: 6. The CDR3 runs to 14 residues. The CDR3 sequence is CASSSWGTVNEQFF. CDR3 DNA: TGTGCCAGCAGCTCGTGGGGGACAGTCAATGAGCAGTTCTTC. Filled out from reference TRBV7-2 and TRBJ2-1, the complete variable domain reads GAGVSQSPSNKVTEKGKDVELRCDPISGHTALYWYRQSLGQGLEFLIYFQGNSAPDKSGLPSDRFSAERTGGSVSTLTIQRTQQEDSAVYLCASSSWGTVNEQFFGPGTRLTVL.

This clonotype has more than one count but fewer than ten. CDR3 sequence: CASKPPGREEKLFF. The CDR3 DNA sequence: TGTGCCAGCAAGCCCCCCGGCCGGGAAGAAAAACTGTTTTTT. V gene TRBV7-9 combines with J gene TRBJ1-4; D call uncertain. The CDR3 extends over 14 amino acids. Trimming took 7 bases from V and 8 from J, leaving 17 bases between them. CDR1 is SEHNR and CDR2 is FQNEAQ in the germline V gene (reference sequence).

This clonotype was recorded at least ten times. The chain couples TRBV12-3 or TRBV12-4 to TRBJ2-5; 13 nucleotides line up with TRBD2. The junction had 2 bases not matched to a gene; V was cut back by 5 bases and J by 5 bases. The CDR3 spans 14 residues. CDR3 nucleotide sequence: TGTGCCAGCAGTCGGACTAGCGGGGGTGAGACCCAGTACTTC. It encodes CASSRTSGGETQYF.

The chain uses TRBV7-8 and TRBJ1-5; tentative D call: TRBD1 (5 bases). The CDR3 spans 14 residues. The germline V and J ends were trimmed by 5 bases and 6 bases, with 14 bases remaining between them. From germline, CDR1 is SGHVS and CDR2 FQNEAQ. In nucleotides, the CDR3 is TGTGCCAGCAGCCTCGGGGGTTGGGGTCAGCCCCAGCATTTT. It codes for CASSLGGWGQPQHF.

This clonotype showed up just a few times. The J gene is TRBJ2-1, the V gene TRBV5-1; TRBD2 is a possible D gene (5 bases). The CDR3 loop spans 14 amino acids. The V end was cut by 4 bases, the J end by 5 bases, with 13 bases between. The germline V gene has CDR1 SGHRS and CDR2 YFSETQ. The DNA for the CDR3 is TGCGCCAGCAGCGGAGCGGCAGGTAACAATGAGCAGTTCTTC. Encoded protein: CASSGAAGNNEQFF.

This clonotype was found a few times. The V call is TRBV12-3 or TRBV12-4, the J call TRBJ1-3; no firm D call. CDR3 length equals 13 residues. V was cut by 3 bases and J by 4 bases, with 7 bases left in between. The DNA for the CDR3 is TGTGCCAGCAGTTTCCACCAGGGAAACACCATATATTTT. The encoded protein is CASSFHQGNTIYF.

V is TRBV7-6 and J is TRBJ2-1; 11 bases are shared with TRBD2. Germline CDR1 SGHVS, CDR2 FNYEAQ. CDR3 length: 16 amino acids. Trimming removed 5 bases from V and 7 bases from J; junction bases left unmatched: 10. CDR3 in DNA: TGTGCCAGCAGCACCAATAGCGGGAGGGCCGGGAATGAGCAGTTCTTC. This codes for CASSTNSGRAGNEQFF.

This clonotype was observed a few times. V is TRBV5-5 and J is TRBJ1-2, with D unresolved. V was cut by 0 bases and J by 4 bases, with 10 bases left in between. This CDR3 spans 14 amino acids. Germline CDR1 reads SGHKS; CDR2 reads YYEKEE (reference sequence). The CDR3 bases are TGTGCCAGCAGCTTGGGGAATCGGGCCTATGGCTACACCTTC. Protein: CASSLGNRAYGYTF.

This clonotype was observed at least ten times. The rearrangement links TRBV6-1 to TRBJ2-5; tentatively, D is TRBD2 (6 bases). Germline V gene data show CDR1 as MNHNS and CDR2 as SASEGT. The CDR3 is 13 amino acids. The germline V and J ends were trimmed by 8 bases and 4 bases, with 14 bases remaining between them. The DNA of the CDR3 is TGTGCCAGCGACCCGCGGGGTCTAGAGACCCAGTACTTC. Its protein is CASDPRGLETQYF.

This clonotype was seen more than once but under ten times. This chain joins TRBV15 and TRBJ2-7; D not resolved. Germline-derived CDR1 and CDR2 are LNHNV and YYDKDF (reference sequence). This CDR3 spans 15 amino acids. With 0 bases removed from V and 3 bases from J, the gap between germline ends came to 12 bases. The CDR3 sequence is CATSRDLEEIYEQYF. DNA for the CDR3: TGTGCCACCAGCAGAGATCTAGAGGAAATCTACGAGCAGTACTTC. Based on the CDR3 plus reference TRBV15 and TRBJ2-7, the full variable domain is DAMVIQNPRYQVTQFGKPVTLSCSQTLNHNVMYWYQQKSSQAPKLLFHYYDKDFNNEADTPDNFQSRRPNTSFCFLDIRSPGLGDTAMYLCATSRDLEEIYEQYFGPGTRLTVT.

This clonotype appeared many times. This chain links TRBV12-3 or TRBV12-4 with TRBJ2-3, with D unresolved. Between the trimmed V and J ends, which lost 4 bases and 0 bases, there was a span of 8 bases. The CDR3 length is 14 residues. CDR3 region: CASSYTASTDTQYF. As DNA, the CDR3 is TGTGCCAGCAGTTACACGGCTAGCACAGATACGCAGTATTTT.

The genes are TRBV5-5 and TRBJ1-1; the D is unclear. Trimming stripped 0 bases from V and 0 bases from J, with 9 bases between. This CDR3 is 15 amino acids long. The germline V gene has CDR1 SGHKS and CDR2 YYEKEE (reference sequence). DNA for the CDR3: TGTGCCAGCAGCTTGGAGGGATTCATGAACACTGAAGCTTTCTTT. Translation gives CASSLEGFMNTEAFF.

The sample holds a few counts of this clonotype. The chain employs TRBV5-6 and TRBJ2-5, with D perhaps TRBD2 (6 bases). CDR1 is SGHDT, CDR2 YYEEEE, per germline. This CDR3 spans 17 amino acids. V was pared by 1 base and J by 2 bases, with 18 bases between. CDR3 sequence: CASSLRVGAGRQETQYF. In nucleotides, the CDR3 is TGTGCCAGCAGCTTGAGGGTCGGCGCGGGGAGACAAGAGACCCAGTACTTC.

The table lists this clonotype with a few counts. The rearrangement uses TRBV5-6 and TRBJ1-5, with a possible D match to TRBD1 (5 bases). The CDR3 has 14 amino acids. CDR1 and CDR2 from the germline V gene are SGHDT and YYEEEE. The V end was cut by 6 bases, the J end by 3 bases, with 13 bases between. The CDR3 coding sequence is TGTGCCAGCACCCAAGGGGTAGTCAATCAGCCCCAGCATTTT. Amino acid sequence: CASTQGVVNQPQHF. The variable domain in full, completed from reference TRBV5-6 and TRBJ1-5, reads DAGVTQSPTHLIKTRGQQVTLRCSPKSGHDTVSWYQQALGQGPQFIFQYYEEEERQRGNFPDRFSGHQFPNYSSELNVNALLLGDSALYLCASTQGVVNQPQHFGDGTRLSIL.